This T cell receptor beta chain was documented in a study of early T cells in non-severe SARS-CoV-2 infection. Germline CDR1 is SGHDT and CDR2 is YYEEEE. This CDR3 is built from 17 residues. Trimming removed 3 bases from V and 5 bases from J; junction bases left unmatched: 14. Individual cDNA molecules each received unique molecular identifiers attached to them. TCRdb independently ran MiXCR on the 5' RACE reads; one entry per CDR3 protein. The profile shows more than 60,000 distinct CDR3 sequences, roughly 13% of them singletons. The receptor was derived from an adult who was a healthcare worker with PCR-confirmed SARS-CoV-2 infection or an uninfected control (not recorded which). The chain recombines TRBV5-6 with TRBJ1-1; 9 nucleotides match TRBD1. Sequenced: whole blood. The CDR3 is CASSSAGTGIFRTEAFF. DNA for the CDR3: TGTGCCAGCAGCTCGGCCGGGACAGGGATTTTTAGGACTGAAGCTTTCTTT.